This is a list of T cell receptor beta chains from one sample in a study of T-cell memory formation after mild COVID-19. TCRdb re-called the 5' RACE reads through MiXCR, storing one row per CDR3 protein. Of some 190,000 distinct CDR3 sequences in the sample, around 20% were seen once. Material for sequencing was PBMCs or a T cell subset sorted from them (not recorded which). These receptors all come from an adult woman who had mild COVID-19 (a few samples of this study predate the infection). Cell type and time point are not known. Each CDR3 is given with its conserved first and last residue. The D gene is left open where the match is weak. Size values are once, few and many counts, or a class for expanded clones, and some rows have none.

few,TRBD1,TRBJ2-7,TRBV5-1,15,CASSLEAGGFYEQYF,TGCGCCAGCAGCTTGGAGGCAGGGGGCTTCTACGAGCAGTACTTC
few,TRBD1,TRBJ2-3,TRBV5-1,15,CASSSSGQGADTQYF,TGCGCCAGCAGCTCCTCCGGACAGGGGGCAGATACGCAGTATTTT
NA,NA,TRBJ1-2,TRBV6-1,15,CASSVGTFTDYGYTF,TGTGCCAGCAGTGTAGGGACCTTCACGGACTATGGCTACACCTTC
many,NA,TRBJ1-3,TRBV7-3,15,CASSLLGTAGNTIYF,TGTGCCAGCAGCTTGCTCGGGACGGCTGGAAACACCATATATTTT
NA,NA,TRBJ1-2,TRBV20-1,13,CSASDIPPYGYTF,TGCAGTGCAAGCGACATCCCCCCTTATGGCTACACCTTC
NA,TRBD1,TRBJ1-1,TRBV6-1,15,CASRDRGATRTEAFF,TGTGCCAGCAGAGACAGGGGGGCTACTCGCACTGAAGCTTTCTTT
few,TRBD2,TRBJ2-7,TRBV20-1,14,CSARAPAGGYEQYF,TGCAGTGCTAGAGCCCCAGCGGGGGGATACGAGCAGTACTTC
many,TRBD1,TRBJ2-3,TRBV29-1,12,CSGQQGANTQYF,TGCAGCGGCCAACAGGGGGCAAATACGCAGTATTTT
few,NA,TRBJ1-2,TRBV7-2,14,CASSYNPRLGGYTF,TGTGCCAGCAGCTATAATCCCCGGTTGGGGGGCTACACCTTC
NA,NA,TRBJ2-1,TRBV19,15,CASSEPGLRSNEQFF,TGTGCCAGTAGTGAGCCGGGCCTCCGGAGCAATGAGCAGTTCTTC
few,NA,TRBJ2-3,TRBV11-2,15,CASSFRGQSTDTQYF,TGTGCCAGCAGCTTTAGAGGACAGTCCACAGATACGCAGTATTTT
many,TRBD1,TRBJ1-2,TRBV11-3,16,CASSSMMDRPNYGYTF,TGTGCCAGCAGCTCAATGATGGACAGGCCTAACTATGGCTACACCTTC
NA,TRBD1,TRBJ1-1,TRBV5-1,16,CASSKTGIGLDTEAFF,TGCGCCAGCAGCAAGACAGGGATTGGTTTGGACACTGAAGCTTTCTTT
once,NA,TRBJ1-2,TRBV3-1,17,CASSQDLGFGANYGYTF,TGTGCCAGCAGCCAAGATCTCGGTTTCGGGGCTAACTATGGCTACACCTTC
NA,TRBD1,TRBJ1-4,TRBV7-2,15,CASSSGTGIWEKLFF,TGTGCCAGCAGCTCGGGGACAGGGATATGGGAAAAACTGTTTTTT
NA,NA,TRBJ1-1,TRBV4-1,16,CASSQDGGGRSTEAFF,TGCGCCAGCAGCCAAGATGGAGGGGGAAGGAGCACTGAAGCTTTCTTT